This T cell receptor (beta chain) was recovered during a study of T-cell reconstitution after alpha-beta-depleted transplantation in children. Whole-study findings and limits: T-cell numbers and diversity, one year after transplant, stemmed largely from T cells that were newly produced. Some patients' high day-60 TCRbeta diversity was traced to surviving recipient T cells and thymic progenitors. After transplant, at about two months, alpha-beta T cells were reportedly derived from several hundred expanded graft clones.

Molecular barcoding with unique molecular identifiers was used for the TCRbeta library. TCRdb redid the calling of the PCR reads with MiXCR, one entry per CDR3 protein. The sample holds about 610,000 distinct CDR3 sequences, 27% seen once. This clonotype was counted only a few times. Its antigen is not identified. The CDR3 extends over 13 amino acids. Germline V gives CDR1 SGHRS, CDR2 YFSETQ. Trimming shortened V by 1 base and J by 5 bases, and 9 bases separated the two germline ends. The receptor comes from a boy younger than two with Wiskott-Aldrich syndrome, due to receive a stem cell transplant. Source: PBMCs, taken before TCRalphabeta/CD19-depleted stem cell transplant. The chain combines TRBV5-1 with TRBJ1-1; D not resolved. CDR3 loop: CASSLWGGTEAFF. The CDR3 DNA reads as TGCGCCAGCAGCTTGTGGGGAGGAACTGAAGCTTTCTTT. The complete variable domain, with remaining parts taken from reference TRBV5-1 and TRBJ1-1, reads KAGVTQTPRYLIKTRGQQVTLSCSPISGHRSVSWYQQTPGQGLQFLFEYFSETQRNKGNFPGRFSGRQFSNSRSEMNVSTLELGDSALYLCASSLWGGTEAFFGQGTRLTVV.